Listed here are 26 T cell receptor beta chains from one sample, sequenced in a study of cytomegalovirus exposure and HLA in healthy donors. 60 Vbeta and 13 Jbeta primers were used in PCR. Only in-frame clones appear in the TCRdb table, and some are missing; sequencing was by immunoSEQ multiplex PCR. This table has around 57,000 clones, more than 70% appearing once. Sequencing was performed on PBMCs. These receptors were obtained from a man aged 25-40 years in good health and CMV-seropositive.

V gene TRBV6-1 combines with J gene TRBJ1-2, with 8 bases lining up with TRBD1. The germline gives CDR1 MNHNS, CDR2 SASEGT. The CDR3 spans 13 residues. V gave up 8 bases and J gave up 5 bases; unmatched junction bases: 7. CDR3 amino acids: CASHRTGSYGYTF. DNA for the CDR3: TGTGCCAGCCATAGGACAGGGAGTTATGGCTACACCTTC.

The rearrangement links TRBV4-2 to TRBJ1-2; TRBD1 is a possible D gene (6 bases). V was cut by 0 bases and J by 7 bases, with 12 bases left in between. The CDR3 sequence is 14 residues long. CDR1 LGHNA and CDR2 YNFKEQ come from the germline V gene. CDR3 protein: CASSQERGLGGYTF. The DNA of the CDR3 is TGTGCCAGCAGCCAAGAGCGGGGGCTTGGTGGCTACACCTTC.

The rearrangement uses TRBV18 and TRBJ1-5; D uncertain. The germline V and J ends were trimmed by 6 bases and 0 bases, with 15 bases remaining between them. This CDR3 spans 16 amino acids. The germline CDR1 and CDR2 sequences are KGHSH and LQKENI. The CDR3 loop is CASSVKGGNSNQPQHF. DNA for the CDR3: TGTGCCAGCTCCGTTAAGGGCGGGAATAGCAATCAGCCCCAGCATTTT.

J is TRBJ2-3 and V is TRBV28, with D perhaps matching TRBD1 (5 bases). Per the germline V gene, CDR1 is MDHEN and CDR2 is SYDVKM. Trimming pared 4 bases from V and 3 bases from J, leaving 8 bases between. The CDR3 is 13 residues long. This CDR3 is CASSSDRTDTQYF. The CDR3, as DNA: TGTGCCAGCAGTTCTGACAGAACAGATACGCAGTATTTT.

This rearrangement joins TRBV5-8 to TRBJ2-1; D call uncertain. Trimming took 0 bases from V and 0 from J, leaving 7 bases between them. The germline V gene encodes CDR1 SGHTS and CDR2 YDEGEE. This CDR3 spans 15 amino acids. Written as DNA, the CDR3 is TGTGCCAGCAGCTTGGCCGGTACCTCCTACAATGAGCAGTTCTTC. It is translated as CASSLAGTSYNEQFF.

Comments on this clone: In the same sample, other DNA sequences code for this CDR3. CDR3 region: CASSLGLAGGTGTDTQYF. Written as DNA, the CDR3 is TGTGCCAGCAGCTTAGGCCTAGCGGGGGGAACAGGCACAGATACGCAGTATTTT. The chain uses TRBV7-2 and TRBJ2-3, with 11 positions matching TRBD2. CDR1 and CDR2 from the germline V gene are SGHTA and FQGNSA. The trim removed 1 base at V and 1 base at J, leaving 7 bases unmatched. This CDR3 spans 18 amino acids.

This sequence joins TRBV6-5 and TRBJ2-7; TRBD1 aligns across 9 bases. Trimming at V came to 2 bases and at J to 5 bases, leaving 7 bases not matched to a gene. CDR3 length equals 15 residues. CDR1 MNHEY and CDR2 SVGAGI come from the germline V gene. CDR3 sequence: CASSYEGTGFNEQYF. Written as DNA, the CDR3 is TGTGCCAGCAGTTACGAGGGGACAGGGTTTAACGAGCAGTACTTC.

In its sample, this clone was seen a few times. This chain joins TRBV4-3 and TRBJ1-5; 10 positions match TRBD1. This CDR3 contains 18 residues. The V gene end was trimmed by 0 bases and the J gene end by 4 bases; junction bases not matched to a gene: 9. Germline values: CDR1 LGHNA, CDR2 YSLEER. The CDR3 spells CASSQDLGGQGGNQPQHF. The CDR3 bases are TGCGCCAGCAGCCAAGATCTGGGTGGACAGGGGGGAAATCAGCCCCAGCATTTT.

In this sample, this clone turned up once. The genes are TRBV29-1 and TRBJ2-7, with D possibly being TRBD1 (6 bases). Trimming pared 8 bases from V and 6 bases from J, leaving 20 bases between. Germline loops: CDR1 SQVTM, CDR2 ANQGSEA. This CDR3 region has 13 residues. The CDR3 is CSIATGPISEQYF. The DNA of the CDR3 is TGCAGCATAGCGACAGGCCCAATTAGCGAGCAGTACTTC.

The chain is built from TRBV2 and TRBJ1-6; TRBD1 is a possible D gene (5 bases). CDR1 is SNHLY, CDR2 FYNNEI, per germline. This CDR3 comprises 13 residues. Trimming stripped 8 bases from V and 6 bases from J, with 11 bases between. The CDR3 reads CASSQDINSPLHF. For the CDR3, the DNA is TGTGCCAGCTCCCAGGACATTAATTCACCCCTCCACTTT.

CDR3 residues: CASSPGQDQETQYF. CDR3 bases: TGCGCCAGCAGCCCGGGACAGGACCAAGAGACCCAGTACTTC. The chain has TRBV5-1 and TRBJ2-5; 8 bases are shared with TRBD1. With 4 bases clipped from V and 0 bases from J, the junction kept 2 bases outside the gene matches. CDR3 length: 14 residues. Germline loops: CDR1 SGHRS, CDR2 YFSETQ.

This clone was recorded a few times. As DNA, the CDR3 is TGTGCTAGTGGTTCCCACTACGAGCAGTACTTC. Its protein product is CASGSHYEQYF. V and J are TRBV12-5 and TRBJ2-7; no definite D call. Trimming left V 4 bases short and J 3 bases short, with 4 bases between. Germline CDR1 is LGHNT and CDR2 is FRNRAP. CDR3 length equals 11 residues. Combining the CDR3 with reference TRBV12-5 and TRBJ2-7 gives the whole variable domain DARVTQTPRHKVTEMGQEVTMRCQPILGHNTVFWYRQTMMQGLELLAYFRNRAPLDDSGMPKDRFSAEMPDATLATLKIQPSEPRDSAVYFCASGSHYEQYFGPGTRLTVT.

This clone was counted once. J is TRBJ1-3 and V is TRBV5-5; D is perhaps TRBD1 (6 bases). There are 14 residues in the CDR3. Deletions cut 6 bases from V and 5 bases from J, with 15 bases between. CDR1 is SGHKS and CDR2 is YYEKEE in the germline V gene (reference sequence). The CDR3, as DNA: TGTGCCAGCACCGGGACAACGGACCGAAACACCATATATTTT. Its translation is CASTGTTDRNTIYF.

V and J are TRBV10-2 and TRBJ2-7; TRBD1 agrees at 9 bases. J was trimmed by 1 base and V by 10 bases; bases with no gene match: 11. The CDR3 totals 15 residues. CDR1 and CDR2 (germline): WSHSY, SAAADI. The DNA of the CDR3 is TGCGCCACCAGGGGGGGGACAGGGTCGTCCTACGAGCAGTACTTC. Translating it yields CATRGGTGSSYEQYF.

The V and J genes are TRBV5-1 and TRBJ1-1; 9 bases agree with TRBD1. This CDR3 is 16 amino acids long. Losses at the gene ends were 0 bases for V and 0 bases for J; bases not matched to a gene: 3. Germline CDR1 reads SGHRS; CDR2 reads YFSETQ. The CDR3 nucleotides are TGCGCCAGCAGCTTGGGGACAGGGGCAGTGAACACTGAAGCTTTCTTT. The encoded protein is CASSLGTGAVNTEAFF.

V is TRBV29-1 and J is TRBJ1-2, with 8 positions matching TRBD1. The CDR3 sequence is 15 residues long. J gave up 4 bases and V 1 base, and 8 bases lay outside the gene matches. CDR1 is SQVTM, CDR2 ANQGSEA, per germline. The CDR3 reads CSVEGGWQGAYGYTF. CDR3 nucleotides: TGCAGCGTTGAAGGGGGCTGGCAGGGGGCCTATGGCTACACCTTC.

This chain joins TRBV7-9 and TRBJ1-1; 8 bases are a match to TRBD1. The CDR3 runs to 16 residues. Germline loops: CDR1 SEHNR, CDR2 FQNEAQ (reference sequence). V shed 6 bases, J shed 4 bases, and the junction held 13 bases outside the gene matches. CDR3 sequence reads: CASRAGGVGSSTEAFF. DNA for the CDR3: TGTGCCAGCAGGGCAGGGGGCGTCGGCTCCTCCACTGAAGCTTTCTTT.

This rearrangement joins TRBV2 to TRBJ2-2; 10 nucleotides align to TRBD2. Germline V CDR1 and CDR2: SNHLY, FYNNEI. V shed 6 bases, J shed 5 bases, and the junction held 3 bases outside the gene matches. The CDR3 consists of 14 residues. CDR3 DNA sequence: TGTGCCAGCAGGGGACTAGCGTTGACCGGGGAGCTGTTTTTT. The encoded protein is CASRGLALTGELFF.

J is TRBJ1-1 and V is TRBV28, with 7 bases fitting TRBD1. V gave up 8 bases and J gave up 5 bases; unmatched junction bases: 14. The CDR3 loop spans 15 amino acids. Germline V gives CDR1 MDHEN, CDR2 SYDVKM. CDR3: CASGRMQGEATEAFF. CDR3 nucleotides: TGTGCCAGCGGTAGAATGCAGGGGGAGGCTACTGAAGCTTTCTTT.

The V call is TRBV4-1, the J call TRBJ1-3; 7 bases fit TRBD1. The CDR3 sequence is 15 residues long. The V and J ends lost 5 bases and 2 bases, in that order; junction bases with no gene match: 6. The germline V gene encodes CDR1 MGHRA and CDR2 YSYEKL. In DNA, the CDR3 is TGCGCCAGCAGCGTCCGGGACAGCGCTGGAAACACCATATATTTT. It yields the protein CASSVRDSAGNTIYF.

The genes are TRBV7-3 and TRBJ2-5; maybe TRBD1 (5 bases). V was cut by 2 bases and J by 5 bases, with 9 bases left in between. Germline CDR1 and CDR2: SGHTA and FQGTGA. The CDR3 spans 13 residues. In nucleotides, the CDR3 is TGTGCCAGCAGCTTAGGGGCTTCGGAGACCCAGTACTTC. It encodes CASSLGASETQYF.

The chain couples TRBV28 to TRBJ1-4, with D perhaps TRBD1 (5 bases). Germline assignment: CDR1 MDHEN and CDR2 SYDVKM. Trimming left V 6 bases short and J 5 bases short, with 10 bases between. The CDR3 length is 13 residues. The CDR3 DNA follows: TGTGCCAGCAGGGTGGGGGGGAATGAAAAACTGTTTTTT. Protein product: CASRVGGNEKLFF.

The chain is built from TRBV7-3 and TRBJ2-1; 13 bases are shared with TRBD2. Germline CDR1 and CDR2: SGHTA and FQGTGA. The CDR3 contains 17 residues. J was trimmed by 7 bases and V by 5 bases; bases with no gene match: 11. CDR3: CASSRGSGTSGENEQFF. In DNA form, the CDR3 reads TGTGCCAGCAGCCGGGGGTCTGGGACTAGCGGGGAGAATGAGCAGTTCTTC.

CDR3 sequence (DNA): TGTGCCAGCAGTTCACAGGGTTACTACGAGCAGTACTTC. Amino acid sequence: CASSSQGYYEQYF. The chain has TRBV28 and TRBJ2-7, with D possibly TRBD1 on 6 matching bases. Trimming pared 4 bases from V and 3 bases from J, leaving 10 bases between. The CDR3 length is 13 residues. Germline V gene lookup returns CDR1 MDHEN and CDR2 SYDVKM.

The chain joins TRBV27 to TRBJ1-1, with 8 bases aligning to TRBD1. Losses at the gene ends were 6 bases for V and 1 base for J; bases not matched to a gene: 10. Germline V CDR1 and CDR2: MNHEY, SMNVEV (reference sequence). The CDR3 totals 16 residues. CDR3 residues: CASRTQPGGGNTEAFF. CDR3 DNA: TGTGCCAGCAGGACCCAGCCAGGGGGCGGGAACACTGAAGCTTTCTTT.

This chain links TRBV27 with TRBJ2-7, with 9 bases aligning to TRBD1. Germline-derived CDR1 and CDR2 are MNHEY and SMNVEV (reference sequence). CDR3 length: 14 amino acids. V dropped 5 bases and J dropped 7; count of bases not matched to a gene: 9. The CDR3 DNA sequence: TGTGCCAGCAGTCTCTTGGACAGGGGTGGGGAGCAGTACTTC. Its translation is CASSLLDRGGEQYF.